The clone carrying this T cell receptor beta chain was detected ten times or more. The sample belongs to a study of blood T cells in healthy people across ages. Together with a sample-barcoded 5' primer, a J-beta primer mix was included in a second PCR lasting about 6 to 11 cycles. Every cDNA was tagged by a template-switch adaptor with 12 random nucleotides. TCRdb redid the calling of the 5' RACE reads with MiXCR, one entry per CDR3 protein. The repertoire holds about 1,800,000 distinct CDR3 sequences, 28% seen once, with less than 9.5% in the top ten. Germline CDR1 MNHEY, CDR2 SVGEGT. The CDR3 length is 17 residues. V was cut by 2 bases and J by 0 bases, with 14 bases left in between.

V is TRBV6-2 or TRBV6-3 and J is TRBJ2-4; possibly TRBD2 for D (5 bases). This TCR derives from a woman in her twenties or thirties in good health. Input material: blood. Here the CDR3 reads CASSYRQDSIAKNIQYF. CDR3 nucleotide sequence: TGTGCCAGCAGTTACCGTCAGGACTCAATAGCCAAAAACATTCAGTACTTC.